These 5 T cell receptor beta chains originate from one sample sequenced in a study of identical twins (dated by TCRdb to the mid-2010s). The library was prepared using 5' RACE. TCRdb lists the instrument as Illumina HiSeq 2000. TCRdb itself trimmed the public reads at Q25 with fastp, ran MiXCR and retained productive beta chains. Entries that share a CDR3 protein sequence are merged under the most common genes and DNA. The sample data list hundreds of thousands of distinct CDR3 sequences, and roughly 6% of these were observed just once. 1.5% to 2% of the sample is in the top ten clones. The specimen sequenced was naive T cells sorted from blood. What this sample's cell subset or site label stands for: cells isolated with a human naive T-cell isolation kit. Receptors were obtained from a young man in good health.

This clonotype was recorded many times. V is TRBV20-1 and J is TRBJ1-4, with D maybe TRBD1 (5 bases). Germline-derived CDR1 and CDR2 are DFQATT and SNEGSKA (reference sequence). V was pared by 1 base and J by 5 bases, with 11 bases between. The CDR3 contains 14 residues. CDR3 DNA sequence: TGCAGTGCTAGAGTCCGGGGGTGGAATGAAAAACTGTTTTTT. Amino acid sequence: CSARVRGWNEKLFF.

This clonotype was found many times. The rearrangement joins TRBV27 to TRBJ2-7, with D unclear. Deletions cut 0 bases from V and 4 bases from J, with 7 bases between. CDR1 and CDR2 (germline): MNHEY, SMNVEV (reference sequence). The CDR3 sequence is 13 residues long. CDR3 bases: TGTGCCAGCAGTTTATCACACGGATACGAGCAGTACGTC. It specifies CASSLSHGYEQYV.

The chain has TRBV5-1 and TRBJ2-1, with 9 nucleotides matching TRBD2. Germline CDR1 SGHRS, CDR2 YFSETQ. There are 17 residues in the CDR3. Trimming removed 1 base from V and 8 bases from J; junction bases left unmatched: 13. The CDR3: CASSLSATSGPLDEQFF. The CDR3, as DNA: TGCGCCAGCAGCTTGAGCGCGACTAGCGGACCTTTAGATGAGCAGTTCTTC.

In its sample, this clonotype was seen many times. The CDR3 here is CASRLTGQKGKLFF. The DNA of the CDR3 is TGTGCCAGCAGATTAACGGGACAAAAGGGAAAACTGTTTTTT. This chain connects TRBV6-5 to TRBJ1-4; D may be TRBD1 (6 bases). This CDR3 is built from 14 residues. Trimming took off 6 bases at V and 10 bases at J, with 18 bases between the two ends. Germline CDR1 is MNHEY and CDR2 is SVGAGI.

J is TRBJ2-1 and V is TRBV2, with TRBD1 matching over 7 bases. Germline trimming cut 7 bases from V and 5 bases from J; bases unmatched to any gene: 8. Per the germline V gene, CDR1 is SNHLY and CDR2 is FYNNEI. The CDR3 is 14 residues long. The CDR3: CASKTGLRDNEQFF. DNA for the CDR3: TGTGCCAGCAAGACAGGGTTACGGGACAATGAGCAGTTCTTC.